The present entry profiles one T cell receptor beta chain with its context. The data stem from a study of blood T cell repertoires in COVID-19. Study details: The origin of the acute and convalescent COVID-19 samples was the United States, Italy and Spain.

Recruited during active infection, patients (from Seattle) were subsequently followed longitudinally. Authors' data handling: Quantification of nucleated cells was approximated via reference gene primer amplification. The repertoire was sequenced with immunoSEQ multiplex PCR; TCRdb's copy has only in-frame clones and lacks some. V and J calls and clone size are copied from that table; D and trimming were computed from the DNA. The repertoire consists of a few hundred thousand clones, with 85% to 90% occurring once and the leading ten covering around 2.3%. The material sequenced was peripheral blood. The receptor was derived from a woman aged 60-75 years with COVID-19, enrolled during active disease.

The CDR3 is CASTRTGVVGATNEKLFF. For the CDR3, the DNA is TGTGCCAGCACCCGGACAGGGGTAGTCGGGGCAACTAATGAAAAACTGTTTTTT. V usage is TRBV21-1 and J usage is TRBJ1-4; TRBD1 reflects the table's D call only, with no check against the DNA. TRBV21-1 is recorded as a pseudogene. The CDR3 sequence is 18 residues long.